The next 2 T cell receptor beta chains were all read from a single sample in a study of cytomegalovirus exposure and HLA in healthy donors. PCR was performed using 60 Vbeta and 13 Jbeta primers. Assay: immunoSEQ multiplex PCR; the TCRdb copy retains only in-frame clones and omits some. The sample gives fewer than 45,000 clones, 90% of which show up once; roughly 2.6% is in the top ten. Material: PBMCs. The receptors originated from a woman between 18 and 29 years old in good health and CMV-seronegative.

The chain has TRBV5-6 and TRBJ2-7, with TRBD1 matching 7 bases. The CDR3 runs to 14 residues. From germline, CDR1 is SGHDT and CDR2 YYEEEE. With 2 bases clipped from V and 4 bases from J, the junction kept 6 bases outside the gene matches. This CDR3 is CASSFTDREYEQYF. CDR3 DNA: TGTGCCAGCAGCTTCACCGACAGGGAGTACGAGCAGTACTTC.

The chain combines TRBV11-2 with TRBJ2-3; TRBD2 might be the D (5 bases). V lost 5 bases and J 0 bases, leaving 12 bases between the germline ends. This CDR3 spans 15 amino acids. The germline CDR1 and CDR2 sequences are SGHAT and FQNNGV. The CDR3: CASSLSGRSTDTQYF. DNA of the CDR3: TGTGCCAGCAGCCTCAGCGGTCGTAGCACAGATACGCAGTATTTT. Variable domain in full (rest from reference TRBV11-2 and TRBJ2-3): EAGVAQSPRYKIIEKRQSVAFWCNPISGHATLYWYQQILGQGPKLLIQFQNNGVVDDSQLPKDRFSAERLKGVDSTLKIQPAKLEDSAVYLCASSLSGRSTDTQYFGPGTRLTVL.